This is a list of T cell receptor beta chains from one sample in a study of T cells in Graves' hyperthyroidism and ophthalmopathy. MiXCR, run by TCRdb on the multiplex PCR reads, gives a single entry per CDR3 protein. The table has fewer than 400,000 distinct CDR3 sequences, roughly 17% seen once; the top ten hold roughly a third. The sequencing sample was made of blood. The receptor set was obtained from a man aged 25-45 years with Graves' hyperthyroidism. The CDR3 runs from the conserved cysteine through the conserved F or W. Fields, in order: CDR3 protein, CDR3 DNA, D gene, clone size, V gene, J gene. D genes are given only for firm matches. Expanded clones get a size class; other rows say once, few or many, or leave the size out.

CDR3 protein: CSASAGGPGYNEQFF; CDR3 DNA: TGCAGTGCATCGGCGGGAGGGCCTGGGTACAATGAGCAGTTCTTC; D gene: TRBD2; clone size: NA; V gene: TRBV20-1; J gene: TRBJ2-1
CDR3 protein: CASSRDRGETQYF; CDR3 DNA: TGTGCCAGCAGCCGGGACAGGGGAGAGACCCAGTACTTC; D gene: TRBD1; clone size: many; V gene: TRBV3-1; J gene: TRBJ2-5
CDR3 protein: CASSLTGGPGNTIYF; CDR3 DNA: TGCGCCAGCAGCCTGACAGGGGGCCCTGGAAACACCATATATTTT; D gene: TRBD1; clone size: few; V gene: TRBV4-1; J gene: TRBJ1-3
CDR3 protein: CASSPATSGSINEQFF; CDR3 DNA: TGTGCCAGCAGCCCCGCGACTAGCGGGTCGATCAATGAGCAGTTCTTC; D gene: TRBD2; clone size: many; V gene: TRBV11-2; J gene: TRBJ2-1
CDR3 protein: CASSLERGGYEQYF; CDR3 DNA: TGTGCCAGCAGCTTGGAGCGGGGGGGATACGAGCAGTACTTC; D gene: TRBD2; clone size: many; V gene: TRBV11-1; J gene: TRBJ2-7
CDR3 protein: CASSLTSGIYNEQFF; CDR3 DNA: TGTGCCAGCAGCTTGACTAGCGGGATATACAATGAGCAGTTCTTC; D gene: TRBD2; clone size: NA; V gene: TRBV7-2; J gene: TRBJ2-1
CDR3 protein: CASSEALRTDRIQETQYF; CDR3 DNA: TGTGCCAGCAGTGAAGCGCTTCGGACAGATCGTATACAAGAGACCCAGTACTTC; D gene: NA; clone size: many; V gene: TRBV2; J gene: TRBJ2-5
CDR3 protein: CASSPVAGLQETQYF; CDR3 DNA: TGTGCCAGCAGCCCGGTAGCGGGCCTCCAAGAGACCCAGTACTTC; D gene: TRBD2; clone size: NA; V gene: TRBV14; J gene: TRBJ2-5
CDR3 protein: CASSEQGFYEQYF; CDR3 DNA: TGTGCCAGCAGTGAACAGGGGTTCTACGAGCAGTACTTC; D gene: NA; clone size: many; V gene: TRBV6-1; J gene: TRBJ2-7
CDR3 protein: CASRKIRGVLSPAEAFF; CDR3 DNA: TGTGCCAGCAGGAAAATTAGGGGCGTCCTCTCGCCGGCTGAAGCTTTCTTT; D gene: NA; clone size: NA; V gene: TRBV28; J gene: TRBJ1-1
CDR3 protein: CASSLRQGPRGEQYF; CDR3 DNA: TGTGCCAGCAGCCTACGACAGGGTCCCCGCGGGGAGCAGTACTTC; D gene: TRBD1; clone size: many; V gene: TRBV5-4; J gene: TRBJ2-7
CDR3 protein: CASTGVTSGYNEQFF; CDR3 DNA: TGTGCCAGCACCGGAGTTACTAGCGGTTACAATGAGCAGTTCTTC; D gene: TRBD2; clone size: many; V gene: TRBV2; J gene: TRBJ2-1